The entry that follows covers one TCR beta chain sequence. Its antigen is undetermined. The data originate from a study of T cell repertoires in ileal Crohn's disease. Study-wide context: Patients had a median roughly 8-year disease duration, and approximately 35% were active smokers.

Germline V gives CDR1 SGHRS, CDR2 YFSETQ. V was shortened by 3 bases and J by 0 bases, with 14 bases between the two germline ends. The CDR3 extends over 16 amino acids. Points from the study as a whole: The median delay to postoperative endoscopy was 6 to 7 months. Compared with non-smokers, active smokers at surgery showed more clonal expansions.

Method: immunoSEQ multiplex PCR; TCRdb's copy keeps in-frame clones and lacks some. This sample has 13,000 or so clones, with approximately 78% found just once. The time point denotes: neoterminal ileum biopsy at postoperative endoscopy, about 6 months after surgery. The sequenced material came from ileal tissue. This TCR was recovered from an adult with Crohn's disease. The chain recombines TRBV5-1 with TRBJ2-3; perhaps TRBD1 as D (5 bases). The CDR3 region is CASSSDSPTSTDTQYF. The CDR3 DNA reads TGCGCCAGCAGCTCCGACAGTCCTACAAGCACAGATACGCAGTATTTT.